These 9 T cell receptor beta chains came from one sample sequenced in a study of a mutant IDH1 vaccine in newly diagnosed glioma. Time point indicated: week 47, end of study. In every dose of vaccine, 300 ug of mutant IDH1 20-mer peptide was given alongside topical imiquimod. These receptors are not linked to any known antigen. Assay: immunoSEQ multiplex PCR; the TCRdb copy retains only in-frame clones and omits some. Altogether roughly 25,000 clones are present, roughly 80% being singletons, with the ten largest covering approximately 3.6%. Sequenced material: PBMCs, taken from a glioma patient whose treatment included an IDH1 peptide vaccine. These TCRs come from a man in his forties or fifties with glioma. Some clones in this sample may be carry-over from other donors' samples.

This clone was counted between two and nine times. The chain employs TRBV6-1 and TRBJ2-1; D not resolved. V lost 6 bases and J lost 0, with 9 bases in between. CDR1 and CDR2 from the germline V gene are MNHNS and SASEGT. The CDR3 loop spans 14 amino acids. The CDR3: CASRDGTSYNEQFF. CDR3 in DNA: TGTGCCAGCAGAGACGGTACCTCCTACAATGAGCAGTTCTTC.

The table lists this clone with a few counts. The rearrangement joins TRBV5-1 to TRBJ1-1; no reliable D call. The CDR3 spans 15 residues. Trimming removed 0 bases at V and 1 base at J, with 10 bases between. Germline CDR1 and CDR2: SGHRS and YFSETQ. The CDR3 region is CASSLAKGRNTEAFF. CDR3 DNA: TGCGCCAGCAGCTTGGCCAAGGGCCGGAACACTGAAGCTTTCTTT.

The chain is built from TRBV5-1 and TRBJ1-1; TRBD1 is a possible D gene (5 bases). This CDR3 has 12 amino acids. Germline values: CDR1 SGHRS, CDR2 YFSETQ. V was trimmed by 2 bases and J by 6 bases, leaving 8 bases between them. This chain's CDR3 is CASSLTGAEAFF. The CDR3 nucleotides read TGCGCCAGCAGCTTAACAGGAGCTGAAGCTTTCTTT.

Only a few counts were recorded for this clone. The rearrangement uses TRBV6-1 and TRBJ1-5; D not certain. This CDR3 comprises 13 residues. Between the trimmed V and J ends, which lost 6 bases and 1 base, there was a span of 7 bases. Germline V gene data show CDR1 as MNHNS and CDR2 as SASEGT. In DNA, the CDR3 is TGTGCCAGCAGCCTGGGGAGCAATCAGCCCCAGCATTTT. This sequence encodes CASSLGSNQPQHF.

The chain recombines TRBV7-9 with TRBJ2-1; D possibly corresponds to TRBD1 (6 bases). The V end lost 6 bases, the J end lost 6 bases, and 15 bases lay between the germline ends. The CDR3 contains 14 residues. Germline V gene data show CDR1 as SEHNR and CDR2 as FQNEAQ (reference sequence). The CDR3 sequence: CASSSGATSNEQFF. In DNA, the CDR3 is TGTGCCAGCAGTTCAGGGGCCACAAGCAATGAGCAGTTCTTC.

The chain uses TRBV6-5 and TRBJ1-5; D gene unclear. This CDR3 has 15 amino acids. V lost 6 bases, J lost 0 bases, and 12 bases lay in between. Germline V lookup: CDR1 MNHEY, CDR2 SVGAGI. The CDR3 nucleotides read TGTGCCAGCAGCCCGCAGCTACGTAGCAATCAGCCCCAGCATTTT. Its translation is CASSPQLRSNQPQHF.

The chain is built from TRBV6-5 and TRBJ1-3; D is ambiguous. The CDR3 runs 16 residues. Per the germline V gene, CDR1 is MNHEY and CDR2 is SVGAGI. Between the trimmed V and J ends, which lost 2 bases and 0 bases, there was a span of 11 bases. This CDR3 is CASSYVPPGSGNTIYF. CDR3 bases: TGTGCCAGCAGTTACGTCCCCCCCGGCTCTGGAAACACCATATATTTT.

V usage is TRBV7-9 and J usage is TRBJ1-5; D is uncertain. V was clipped by 5 bases and J by 3 bases, with 8 bases between them. Germline V gene sequence: CDR1 SEHNR, CDR2 FQNEAQ (reference sequence). CDR3 length: 13 residues. The CDR3 bases are TGTGCCAGCAGCCCTAATCCCAATCAGCCCCAGCATTTT. Translated, it gives CASSPNPNQPQHF.

This clone was seen once. The V call is TRBV25-1, the J call TRBJ1-2, with TRBD1 matching 9 bases. Per germline, CDR1 MGHDK and CDR2 SYGVNS. This CDR3 has 14 amino acids. Unmatched junction bases numbered 5, after V lost 9 bases and J lost 0 bases. The CDR3 DNA is TGTGCCAGTCGCGGACAGGGGCCTAACTATGGCTACACCTTC. Translating gives CASRGQGPNYGYTF.